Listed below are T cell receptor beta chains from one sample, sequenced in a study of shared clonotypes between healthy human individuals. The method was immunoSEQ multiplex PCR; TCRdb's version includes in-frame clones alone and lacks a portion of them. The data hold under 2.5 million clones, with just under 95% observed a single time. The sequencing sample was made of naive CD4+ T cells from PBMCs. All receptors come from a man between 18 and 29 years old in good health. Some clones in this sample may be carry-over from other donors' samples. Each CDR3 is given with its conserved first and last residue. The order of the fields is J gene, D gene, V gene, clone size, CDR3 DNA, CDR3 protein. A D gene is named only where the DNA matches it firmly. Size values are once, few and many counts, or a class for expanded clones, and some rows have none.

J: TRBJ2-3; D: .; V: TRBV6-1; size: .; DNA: TGTGCCAGCAGCGTAACAGGGATAGATACGCAGTATTTT; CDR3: CASSVTGIDTQYF
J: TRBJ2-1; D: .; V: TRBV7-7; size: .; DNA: TGTGCCAGCAGCACCTCTCCTAACAATGAGCAGTTCTTC; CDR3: CASSTSPNNEQFF
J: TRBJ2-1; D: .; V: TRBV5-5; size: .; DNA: TGTGCCAGCAGCGCGACTAGAACGACCTACAATGAGCAGTTCTTC; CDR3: CASSATRTTYNEQFF
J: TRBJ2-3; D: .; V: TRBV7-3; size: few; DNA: TGTGCCAGCAGCATGCACACAGGGACGCAGTATTTT; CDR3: CASSMHTGTQYF
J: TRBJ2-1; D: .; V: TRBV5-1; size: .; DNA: TGCGCCAGCAGCTTGGTTCCAGGTTTTGACAATGAGCAGTTCTTC; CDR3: CASSLVPGFDNEQFF
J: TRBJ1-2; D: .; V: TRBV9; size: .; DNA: TGTGCCAGCAGCGTAGCGGACGCCCCAGCGAACTATGGCTACACCTTC; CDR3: CASSVADAPANYGYTF
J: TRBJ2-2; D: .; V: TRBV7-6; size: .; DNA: TGTGCCAGCAGCCGGGGAGGGGGGCCCGGGGAGCTGTTTTTT; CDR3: CASSRGGGPGELFF
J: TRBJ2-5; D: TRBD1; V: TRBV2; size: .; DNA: TGTGCCAGCAGTGAACTGGGAGACAGGGTAGAGACCCAGTACTTC; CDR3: CASSELGDRVETQYF
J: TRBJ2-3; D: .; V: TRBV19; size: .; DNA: TGTGCCAGTAGTATCCAAATGAGCACAGATACGCAGTATTTT; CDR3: CASSIQMSTDTQYF
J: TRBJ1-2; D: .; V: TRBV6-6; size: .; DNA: TGTGCCAGCAGTTACTCCCCACACCCAAACTATGGCTACACCTTC; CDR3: CASSYSPHPNYGYTF
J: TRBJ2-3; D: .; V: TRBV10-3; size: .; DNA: TGTGCCATCAGTGACCCCAGGGCTGGGGGCCCAGATACGCAGTATTTT; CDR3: CAISDPRAGGPDTQYF
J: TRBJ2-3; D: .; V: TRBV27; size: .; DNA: TGTGCCTGCCATGAAGCCGGGAGACGCACAGATACGCAGTATTTT; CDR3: CACHEAGRRTDTQYF
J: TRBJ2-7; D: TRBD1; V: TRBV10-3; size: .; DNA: TGTGCCATCAGTGAGGCGACAGGGGGCCCCTACGAGCAGTACTTC; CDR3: CAISEATGGPYEQYF
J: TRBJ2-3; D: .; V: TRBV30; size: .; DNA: TGTGCCTGGACCCTTAAGAGGGTCGGGTCGAGGGATACGCAGTATTTT; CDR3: CAWTLKRVGSRDTQYF
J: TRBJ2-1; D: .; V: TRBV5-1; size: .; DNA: TGCGCCAGCAGGGGAGGTGGGAAGGAGGCCGGCAATGAGCAGTTCTTC; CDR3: CASRGGGKEAGNEQFF
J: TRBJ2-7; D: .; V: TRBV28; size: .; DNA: TGTGCCATCGACGGGCAGGGACTTCCCGAGCAGTACTTC; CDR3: CAIDGQGLPEQYF
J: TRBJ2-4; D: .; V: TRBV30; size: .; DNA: TGTGCCTGGAGTGTACATGGGGTTCGAGCCAAAAACATTCAGTACTTC; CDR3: CAWSVHGVRAKNIQYF
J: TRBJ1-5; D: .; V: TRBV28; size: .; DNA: TGTGCCAGCACTCTAACCAATCAGCCCCAGCATTTT; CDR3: CASTLTNQPQHF
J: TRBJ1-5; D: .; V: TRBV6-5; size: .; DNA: TGTGCCAGCAGTTACGACAGAGATCAGCCCCAGCATTTT; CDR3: CASSYDRDQPQHF
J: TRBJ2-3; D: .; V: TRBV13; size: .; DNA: TGTGCCAGCAGCTTAGTTCATGGAATTAGAAGGGGCGGGAATAGGGGCACAGATACGCAGTATTTT; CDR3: CASSLVHGIRRGGNRGTDTQYF
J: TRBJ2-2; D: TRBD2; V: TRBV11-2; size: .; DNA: TGTGCCAGCAGCGTGGGGACTAGCCCAGCCGGGGAGCTGTTTTTT; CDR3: CASSVGTSPAGELFF
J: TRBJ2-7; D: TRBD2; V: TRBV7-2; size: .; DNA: TGTGCCAGCAGCTTAGCCGGGACTAGCGGGTACAGCTCCTACGAGCAGTACTTC; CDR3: CASSLAGTSGYSSYEQYF
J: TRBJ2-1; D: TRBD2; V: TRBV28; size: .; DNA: TGTGCCAGCATCACCGGGACTAGCGGTGTCAATGAGCAGTTCTTC; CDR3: CASITGTSGVNEQFF
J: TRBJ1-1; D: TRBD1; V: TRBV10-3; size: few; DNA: TGTGCCACCAAAACCGGGACAGCGAACACTGAAGCTTTCTTT; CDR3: CATKTGTANTEAFF
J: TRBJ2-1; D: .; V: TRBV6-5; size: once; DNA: TGTGCCACCAGTGGTCGGGATAAGAATGAGCAGTTCTTC; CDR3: CATSGRDKNEQFF
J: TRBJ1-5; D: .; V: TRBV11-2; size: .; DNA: TGTGCCAGCAGCTTGGACAGTAGCAATCAGCCCCAGCATTTT; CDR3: CASSLDSSNQPQHF
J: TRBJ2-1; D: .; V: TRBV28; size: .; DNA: TGTGCCAGCAGTCTCTGGCGGGGCAATGAGCAGTTCTTC; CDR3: CASSLWRGNEQFF
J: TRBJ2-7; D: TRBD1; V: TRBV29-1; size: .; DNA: TGCAGCGTTGAGACTGGACAGGGCGCCTACGAGCAGTACTTC; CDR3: CSVETGQGAYEQYF
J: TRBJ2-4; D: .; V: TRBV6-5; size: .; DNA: TGTGCCAGCAGTTACGGGAACATTCAGTACTTC; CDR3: CASSYGNIQYF
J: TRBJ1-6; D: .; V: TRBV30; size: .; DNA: TGTGCCTGGAATGGAGACAGGTTCCAGGGACCCCTCCACTTT; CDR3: CAWNGDRFQGPLHF
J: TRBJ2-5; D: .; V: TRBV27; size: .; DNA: TGTGCCAGCAGTTTCCACCCTATTGACAGCTTGTGGGGAGAGACCCAGTACTTC; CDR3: CASSFHPIDSLWGETQYF
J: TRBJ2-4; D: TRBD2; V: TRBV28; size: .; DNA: TGTGCCAGCAGTTCCCCGGGGAGGGGCCTAGCCAAAAACATTCAGTACTTC; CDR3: CASSSPGRGLAKNIQYF
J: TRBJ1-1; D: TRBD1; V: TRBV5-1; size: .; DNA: TGCGCCAGCAGCCCAGGGGGGAACACTGAAGCTTTCTTT; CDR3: CASSPGGNTEAFF
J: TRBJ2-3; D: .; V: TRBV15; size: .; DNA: TGTGCCACCAGCAGAGATCTGTTTGAAATAGCACCAGATACGCAGTATTTT; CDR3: CATSRDLFEIAPDTQYF
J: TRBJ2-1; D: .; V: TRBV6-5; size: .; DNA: TGTGCCAGCAGCTCCGGAAGTGAGCAGTTCTTC; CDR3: CASSSGSEQFF
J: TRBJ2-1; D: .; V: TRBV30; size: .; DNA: TGTGCCTGGAGTGTAGGGGGAGGGGATGAGCAGTTCTTC; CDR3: CAWSVGGGDEQFF
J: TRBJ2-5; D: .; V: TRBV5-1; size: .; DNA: TGCGCCAGCAGCTTGGGGGGCCGGGTAGGGGAGACCCAGTACTTC; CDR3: CASSLGGRVGETQYF
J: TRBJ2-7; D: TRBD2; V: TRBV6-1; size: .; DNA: TGTGCCAGCAGGGAGGGAGCGGGAGGGGACGAGCAGTACTTC; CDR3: CASREGAGGDEQYF
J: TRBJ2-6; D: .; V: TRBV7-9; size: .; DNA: TGTGCCAGCAGCCCCAGAGCTGGGGCCAACGTCCTGACTTTC; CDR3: CASSPRAGANVLTF
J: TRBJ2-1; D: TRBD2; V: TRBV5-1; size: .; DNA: TGCGCCAGCAGCCCTTTAGGCGGGAGCTCCTACAATGAGCAGTTCTTC; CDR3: CASSPLGGSSYNEQFF
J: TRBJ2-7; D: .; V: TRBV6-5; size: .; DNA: TGTGCCAGCAGTTACGGGGGCAGGAGCTACGAGCAGTACTTC; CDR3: CASSYGGRSYEQYF
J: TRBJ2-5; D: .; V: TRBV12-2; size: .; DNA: TGTGCAAGTCGCTTAGGGGAGACCCAGTACTTC; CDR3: CASRLGETQYF
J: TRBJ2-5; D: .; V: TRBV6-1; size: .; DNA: TGTGCCAGCAGTGAAAGGGGGGGCTGGGGCGGATTCTTTGAGACCCAGTACTTC; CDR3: CASSERGGWGGFFETQYF
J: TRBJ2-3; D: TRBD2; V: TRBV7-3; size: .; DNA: TGTGCCAGCAGCTTACGAGCGGGGGTGACAGATACGCAGTATTTT; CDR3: CASSLRAGVTDTQYF
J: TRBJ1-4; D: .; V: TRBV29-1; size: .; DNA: TGCAGCGTTGGAGGCAGGGGTGATGGAAAACTGTTTTTT; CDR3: CSVGGRGDGKLFF
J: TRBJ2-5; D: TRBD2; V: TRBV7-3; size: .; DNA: TGTGCCAGCAGCTTAACGGGGCTAGCGGGATTAGAGACCCAGTACTTC; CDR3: CASSLTGLAGLETQYF
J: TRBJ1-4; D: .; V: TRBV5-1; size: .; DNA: TGCGCCAGCAGCTCGCCCTGGGACAATGAAAAACTGTTTTTT; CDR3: CASSSPWDNEKLFF
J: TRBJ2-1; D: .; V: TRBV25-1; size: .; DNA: TGTGCCAGCAGTGGAGAACTGAAGAGCTCCTACAATGAGCAGTTCTTC; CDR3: CASSGELKSSYNEQFF
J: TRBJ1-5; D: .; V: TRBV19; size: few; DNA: TGTGCCAGTAGTTACGGAAATCAGCCCCAGCATTTT; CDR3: CASSYGNQPQHF
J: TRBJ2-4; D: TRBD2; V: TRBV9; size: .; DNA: TGTGCCAGCAGCGTAGAAGCGGGGGGCATTCAGTACTTC; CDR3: CASSVEAGGIQYF
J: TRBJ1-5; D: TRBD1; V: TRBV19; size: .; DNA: TGTGCCAGTAGTATAGACCGACAGGGATATCAGCCCCAGCATTTT; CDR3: CASSIDRQGYQPQHF
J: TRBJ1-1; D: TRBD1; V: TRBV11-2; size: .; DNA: TGTGCCAGCAGCTTTACAGGGGCGACTGAAGCTTTCTTT; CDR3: CASSFTGATEAFF
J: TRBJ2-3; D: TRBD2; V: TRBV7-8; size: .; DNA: TGTGCCAGCAGCTCCTTGGGAGGGAGTCCAGATACGCAGTATTTT; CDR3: CASSSLGGSPDTQYF
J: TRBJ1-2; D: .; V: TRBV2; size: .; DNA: TGTGCCAGCAGTGGTGGTCCAGGATACTATGGCTACACCTTC; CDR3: CASSGGPGYYGYTF
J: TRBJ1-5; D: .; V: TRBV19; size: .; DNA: TGTGCCAGTAGTATTAAGGTGACCTTGGGGGGCAATCAGCCCCAGCATTTT; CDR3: CASSIKVTLGGNQPQHF